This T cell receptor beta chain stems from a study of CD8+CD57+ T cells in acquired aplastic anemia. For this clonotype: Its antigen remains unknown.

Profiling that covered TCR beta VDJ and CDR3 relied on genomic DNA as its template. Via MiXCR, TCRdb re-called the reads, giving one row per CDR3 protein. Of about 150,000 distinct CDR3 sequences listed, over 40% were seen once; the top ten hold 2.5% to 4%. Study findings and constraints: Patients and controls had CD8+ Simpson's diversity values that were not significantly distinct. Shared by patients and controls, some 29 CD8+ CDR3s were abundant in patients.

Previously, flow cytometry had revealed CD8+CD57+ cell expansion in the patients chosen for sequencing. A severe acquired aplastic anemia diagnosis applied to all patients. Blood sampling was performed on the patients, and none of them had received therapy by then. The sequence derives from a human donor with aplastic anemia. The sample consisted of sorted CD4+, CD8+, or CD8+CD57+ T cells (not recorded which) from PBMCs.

This CDR3 is CASSRRGGTDTQYF. CDR3 DNA: TGTGCCAGTAGTAGGCGGGGGGGCACAGATACGCAGTATTTT. V is TRBV19 and J is TRBJ2-3; 8 bases agree with TRBD2. CDR1 and CDR2 from the germline V gene are LNHDA and SQIVND (reference sequence). Trimming removed 4 bases from V and 1 base from J; junction bases left unmatched: 1. The CDR3 is 14 residues long.